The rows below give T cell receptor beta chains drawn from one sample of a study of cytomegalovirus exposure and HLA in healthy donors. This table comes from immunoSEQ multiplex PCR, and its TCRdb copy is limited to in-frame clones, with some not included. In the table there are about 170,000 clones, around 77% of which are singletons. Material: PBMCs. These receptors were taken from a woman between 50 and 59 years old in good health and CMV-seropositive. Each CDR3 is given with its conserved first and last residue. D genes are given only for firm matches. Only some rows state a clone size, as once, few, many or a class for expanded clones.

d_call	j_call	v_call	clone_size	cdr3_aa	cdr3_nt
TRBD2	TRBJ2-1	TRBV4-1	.	CASSQDMLAGGNNEQFF	TGCGCCAGCAGCCAAGATATGCTGGCGGGGGGGAACAATGAGCAGTTCTTC
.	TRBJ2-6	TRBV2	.	CASLLTDRASGANVLTF	TGTGCCAGCCTCCTTACGGACAGAGCCTCTGGGGCCAACGTCCTGACTTTC
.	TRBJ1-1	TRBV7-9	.	CSSSLGGRAFF	TGTTCCAGCAGCTTAGGGGGGCGAGCTTTCTTT
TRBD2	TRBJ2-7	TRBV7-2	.	CASSLAGTITEQYF	TGTGCCAGCAGCTTAGCGGGGACTATAACCGAGCAGTACTTC
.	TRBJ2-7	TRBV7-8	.	CASSLVAASYEQYF	TGTGCCAGCAGCTTAGTAGCGGCCTCCTACGAGCAGTACTTC
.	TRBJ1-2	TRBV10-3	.	CAISLMTAYGYTF	TGTGCCATCAGTCTTATGACTGCCTATGGCTACACCTTC
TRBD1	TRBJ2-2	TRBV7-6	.	CASSLGPNTGTGETGELFF	TGTGCCAGCAGCTTAGGGCCAAATACCGGGACAGGGGAAACCGGGGAGCTGTTTTTT
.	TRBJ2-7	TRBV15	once	CATSRGGSEVEQYF	TGTGCCACCAGCAGAGGAGGTTCGGAGGTCGAGCAGTACTTC
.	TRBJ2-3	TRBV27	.	CASSFVGGPPHTQYF	TGTGCCAGCAGTTTTGTCGGGGGGCCCCCACATACGCAGTATTTT
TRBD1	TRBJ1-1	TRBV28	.	CASRLRGFGTEAFF	TGTGCCAGCAGGCTCAGGGGGTTTGGCACTGAAGCTTTCTTT
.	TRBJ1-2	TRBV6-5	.	CASSYGGNYGYTF	TGTGCCAGCAGTTACGGCGGAAACTATGGCTACACCTTC
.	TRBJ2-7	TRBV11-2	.	CASSQGFYEQYF	TGTGCCAGCAGCCAGGGTTTTTACGAGCAGTACTTC